The 29 T cell receptor beta chains reported below all come from one sample, sequenced in a study of identical twins. MiXCR was run by TCRdb on the 5' RACE reads, yielding one entry per CDR3 protein. The repertoire includes 640,000 or so distinct CDR3 sequences, approximately 6.1% of them detected once, and 1.5% to 2% sits in the top ten. Specimen: naive T cells sorted from blood. The receptors stem from a man between 18 and 35 years old in good health.

This clonotype was counted many times. The rearrangement uses TRBV9 and TRBJ1-2; maybe TRBD1 (5 bases). The V gene lost 0 bases and the J gene lost 8 bases, with 17 bases spanning the gap. The CDR3 contains 15 residues. CDR1 and CDR2 from the germline V gene are SGDLS and YYNGEE. CDR3 sequence reads: CASSVGGGRPIGYTF. CDR3 nucleotide sequence: TGTGCCAGCAGCGTAGGGGGGGGACGACCGATCGGCTACACCTTC.

Only a few counts were recorded for this clonotype. The rearrangement joins TRBV6-1 to TRBJ1-5; D may be TRBD1 (5 bases). The length of the CDR3 is 16 residues. Per germline, CDR1 MNHNS and CDR2 SASEGT. Trimming took 5 bases from V and 7 from J, leaving 21 bases between them. DNA of the CDR3: TGTGCCAGCAGTACGGGACCATCCCAATACGGCCAGCCCCAGCATTTT. Its translation is CASSTGPSQYGQPQHF.

This clonotype was detected a few times. The chain couples TRBV12-3 or TRBV12-4 to TRBJ2-3; D is unclear. The V end lost 8 bases, the J end lost 3 bases, and 6 bases lay between the germline ends. The CDR3 has 11 amino acids. CDR3 sequence reads: CASAWTDTQYF. CDR3 nucleotide sequence: TGTGCCAGCGCTTGGACAGATACGCAGTATTTT.

This clonotype was seen a few times. V gene TRBV20-1 combines with J gene TRBJ2-1; the match to TRBD1 covers 10 bases. The V gene's germline CDR1 is DFQATT and CDR2 SNEGSKA (reference sequence). V shed 5 bases, J shed 6 bases, and the junction held 4 bases outside the gene matches. The CDR3 has 13 amino acids. CDR3 amino acids: CSARGQGVNEQFF. The DNA for the CDR3 is TGCAGTGCTCGAGGACAGGGGGTCAATGAGCAGTTCTTC.

The chain is built from TRBV27 and TRBJ2-7; either TRBD1 or TRBD2 may fit D (5 bases each). With 3 bases removed from V and 3 bases from J, the gap between germline ends came to 15 bases. CDR3 length: 15 amino acids. From germline, CDR1 is MNHEY and CDR2 SMNVEV (reference sequence). CDR3 residues: CASSFLSGPNYEQYV. The CDR3 coding sequence is TGTGCCAGCAGTTTCCTCTCGGGACCCAACTACGAGCAGTACGTC.

This clonotype was found many times. The rearrangement joins TRBV12-3 or TRBV12-4 to TRBJ1-3; D gene unclear. The CDR3 extends over 14 amino acids. Trimming removed 5 bases at V and 4 bases at J, with 12 bases between. The CDR3 nucleotides are TGTGCCAGCAGTCCACTCGACGGCGGAAACACCATATATTTT. Encoded protein: CASSPLDGGNTIYF.

This clonotype has only a few counts. The V call is TRBV7-6, the J call TRBJ1-6; no firm D call. CDR3 length: 15 residues. Looked up from germline, CDR1 is SGHVS and CDR2 is FNYEAQ. V was clipped by 1 base and J by 7 bases, with 11 bases between them. The CDR3 protein is CASSLVLGGNSPLHF. The CDR3 DNA reads TGTGCCAGCAGCTTAGTTTTAGGAGGGAATTCACCCCTCCACTTT.

This clonotype showed up just a few times. The CDR3 reads CASSQGKLKHTIDGYTF. The DNA of the CDR3 is TGTGCCAGCAGCCAAGGGAAGTTGAAACACACCATCGATGGCTACACCTTC. The chain couples TRBV11-2 to TRBJ1-2; no firm D call. This CDR3 comprises 17 residues. Germline V gene lookup returns CDR1 SGHAT and CDR2 FQNNGV. The germline V and J ends were trimmed by 5 bases and 6 bases, with 25 bases remaining between them.

This clonotype showed up just a few times. V and J are TRBV5-5 and TRBJ1-5, with TRBD1 as a possible D gene (5 bases). V shed 4 bases and J shed 0 bases, with 8 bases lying between them. The CDR3 loop spans 14 amino acids. CDR1 is SGHKS and CDR2 is YYEKEE in the germline V gene (reference sequence). DNA of the CDR3: TGTGCCAGCAGCAGGGACTATAGCAATCAGCCCCAGCATTTT. Protein sequence: CASSRDYSNQPQHF.

This clonotype was detected only a few times. The V gene is TRBV7-6, the J gene TRBJ2-3, with 7 positions matching TRBD2. CDR1 SGHVS and CDR2 FNYEAQ come from the germline V gene. The CDR3 loop spans 17 amino acids. Trimming cost V 2 bases and J 0 bases; bases outside gene matches: 8. The CDR3 loop reads CASSLPKSGVSTDTQYF. DNA for the CDR3: TGTGCCAGCAGCTTACCCAAGAGCGGGGTTAGCACAGATACGCAGTATTTT.

This clonotype was recorded many times. J is TRBJ2-7 and V is TRBV10-1; D possibly corresponds to TRBD1 (7 bases). CDR3 length: 14 residues. Germline CDR1 reads WNHNN; CDR2 reads SYGVQD (reference sequence). The V end was cut by 6 bases, the J end by 3 bases, with 15 bases between. The CDR3, as DNA: TGCGCCAGCAGCAGGGGGGATTGGTACTACGAGCAGTACGTC. It is translated as CASSRGDWYYEQYV.

The chain has TRBV18 and TRBJ2-1; 9 bases map to TRBD1. V was clipped by 0 bases and J by 6 bases; unmatched bases: 3. CDR3 length: 15 residues. Germline CDR1 reads KGHSH; CDR2 reads LQKENI. The DNA for the CDR3 is TGTGCCAGCTCACCACCGAGGACAGGGGCCAATGAGCAGTTCTTC. It encodes CASSPPRTGANEQFF.

This clonotype was picked up many times. The chain recombines TRBV12-3 or TRBV12-4 with TRBJ2-6; D gene unclear. V gave up 5 bases and J gave up 0 bases, with 5 bases separating them. The CDR3 spans 14 residues. Written as DNA, the CDR3 is TGTGCCAGCAGTGAACTCTCTGGGGCCAACGTCCTGACTTTC. It translates to CASSELSGANVLTF.

The CDR3 DNA follows: TGTGCCAGCAGCAGGGCTGACGTGCAGAAGGGCAATCAGCCCCAGCATTTT. Translation: CASSRADVQKGNQPQHF. The V call is TRBV6-1, the J call TRBJ1-5, with D perhaps matching TRBD1 (5 bases). The CDR3 runs 17 residues. Germline CDR1 MNHNS, CDR2 SASEGT. V lost 6 bases to trimming and J lost 2 bases, with 20 bases between them.

The sample holds a few counts of this clonotype. J is TRBJ1-5 and V is TRBV19; D gene ambiguous. Trimming shortened V by 7 bases and J by 1 base, and 8 bases separated the two germline ends. Germline V gene data show CDR1 as LNHDA and CDR2 as SQIVND (reference sequence). The CDR3 length is 13 residues. Here the CDR3 DNA reads TGTGCCAGTAAATTCCGCAGCAATCAGCCCCAGCATTTT. Translation: CASKFRSNQPQHF. The full variable domain, with the rest looked up from reference TRBV19 and TRBJ1-5, is DGGITQSPKYLFRKEGQNVTLSCEQNLNHDAMYWYRQDPGQGLRLIYYSQIVNDFQKGDIAEGYSVSREKKESFPLTVTSAQKNPTAFYLCASKFRSNQPQHFGDGTRLSIL.

This clonotype was found many times. The V and J genes are TRBV12-3 or TRBV12-4 and TRBJ2-3; 11 nucleotides line up with TRBD2. The CDR3 totals 16 residues. V lost 5 bases, J lost 4 bases, and 8 bases stayed unmatched. In nucleotides, the CDR3 is TGTGCCAGCAGTCACGGGACTAGCGGCCCCCCAGATACGCAGTATTTT. Its translation: CASSHGTSGPPDTQYF.

The rearrangement uses TRBV7-6 and TRBJ1-4; no reliable D call. The CDR3 contains 14 residues. Per the germline V gene, CDR1 is SGHVS and CDR2 is FNYEAQ. Between the trimmed V and J ends, which lost 5 bases and 11 bases, there was a span of 18 bases. CDR3 nucleotide sequence: TGTGCCAGCAGCCATAATGAAGCAGGTCCCAAACTGTTTTTT. Amino acid sequence: CASSHNEAGPKLFF.

At least ten counts were recorded for this clonotype. The rearrangement joins TRBV7-2 to TRBJ2-1; TRBD2 agrees at 11 bases. This CDR3 is built from 15 residues. Per germline, CDR1 SGHTA and CDR2 FQGNSA. Germline trimming cut 2 bases from V and 9 bases from J; bases unmatched to any gene: 6. CDR3 nucleotide sequence: TGTGCCAGCAGCTTAACTAGCGGGAGTGTCCGTGAGCAGTTCTTC. The encoded protein is CASSLTSGSVREQFF.

This clonotype was observed many times. The chain combines TRBV20-1 with TRBJ2-3; D remains ambiguous. CDR3 size: 14 residues. In germline, CDR1 is DFQATT, CDR2 SNEGSKA (reference sequence). Trimming shortened V by 3 bases and J by 4 bases, and 14 bases separated the two germline ends. The CDR3: CSASRTAWADTQYF. Written as DNA, the CDR3 is TGCAGTGCTAGTCGCACTGCATGGGCAGATACGCAGTATTTT.

Ten or more counts support this clonotype. The chain couples TRBV12-3 or TRBV12-4 to TRBJ2-7; 11 bases align to TRBD2. This CDR3 has 12 residues. J lost 12 bases, V lost 8 bases, and 9 bases had no gene match. The CDR3 DNA follows: TGTGCCAGCCTGACTAGCGGGACCCCGGCGTACTTC. It encodes CASLTSGTPAYF.

This clonotype was detected ten times or more. The V call is TRBV27, the J call TRBJ2-7; 10 bases are a match to TRBD2. With 3 bases clipped from V and 3 bases from J, the junction kept 5 bases outside the gene matches. CDR1 MNHEY and CDR2 SMNVEV come from the germline V gene (reference sequence). There are 15 residues in the CDR3. CDR3 sequence: CASSLSLAGVYEQYV. The CDR3 nucleotides are TGTGCCAGCAGTTTGAGTCTAGCGGGAGTCTACGAGCAGTACGTC.

Remarks on this clonotype: This may be a read error, as it is one base from a much larger clone. Lacking the conserved final phenylalanine or tryptophan, this CDR3 likely reflects a read error. The V and J genes are TRBV2 and TRBJ1-1, with D unresolved. The CDR3 covers 13 residues. V lost 7 bases to trimming and J lost 3 bases, with 12 bases between them. Per the germline V gene, CDR1 is SNHLY and CDR2 is FYNNEI. The CDR3 DNA reads TGTGCCAGCAAATTCACGGTTGACACTGAAGCTTTCGTT. It yields the protein CASKFTVDTEAFV.

This clonotype was found many times. J is TRBJ2-2 and V is TRBV5-1; D ambiguous. V was trimmed by 0 bases and J by 8 bases, leaving 8 bases between them. Germline CDR1 and CDR2: SGHRS and YFSETQ. The CDR3 consists of 13 residues. The CDR3 loop is CASSLEARGELFF. Written as DNA, the CDR3 is TGCGCCAGCAGCTTGGAGGCCAGAGGGGAGCTGTTTTTT.

At least ten counts were recorded for this clonotype. The rearrangement uses TRBV20-1 and TRBJ2-1, with 7 bases aligning to TRBD2. This CDR3 spans 15 amino acids. Germline V gene data show CDR1 as DFQATT and CDR2 as SNEGSKA (reference sequence). Germline trimming cut 1 base from V and 8 bases from J; bases unmatched to any gene: 11. CDR3 bases: TGCAGTGCTAGAGGGTGGGCGGGAGCCAGGGATGAGCAGTTCTTC. Protein product: CSARGWAGARDEQFF.

This clonotype occurred a few times. The chain uses TRBV5-1 and TRBJ1-1, with a weak D call TRBD1 (6 bases). V was clipped by 3 bases and J by 3 bases, with 18 bases between them. The CDR3 is 16 amino acids. The germline gives CDR1 SGHRS, CDR2 YFSETQ. The CDR3, as DNA: TGCGCCAGCAGCTCGGGTCGGGGGGCGCGGGACACTGAAGCTTTCTTT. Its translation is CASSSGRGARDTEAFF.

This clonotype showed up just a few times. The CDR3: CASSQEVRWHEQFF. CDR3 nucleotide sequence: TGTGCCAGCAGCCAAGAAGTACGCTGGCATGAGCAGTTCTTC. The rearrangement links TRBV14 to TRBJ2-1; D gene ambiguous. The V end was cut by 0 bases, the J end by 8 bases, with 11 bases between. Germline V lookup: CDR1 SGHDN, CDR2 FVKESK. The CDR3 is 14 amino acids.

This sequence joins TRBV9 and TRBJ2-1, with 7 bases identical to TRBD2. Germline assignment: CDR1 SGDLS and CDR2 YYNGEE. The J segment lost 4 bases and the V segment lost 0 bases, leaving 4 bases of the junction unmatched. The CDR3 runs to 15 residues. As DNA, the CDR3 is TGTGCCAGCAGCGTAGCAGCGGGATTGTACAATGAGCAGTTCTTC. It codes for CASSVAAGLYNEQFF. The variable domain in full, with the rest retrieved from reference TRBV9 and TRBJ2-1, is DSGVTQTPKHLITATGQRVTLRCSPRSGDLSVYWYQQSLDQGLQFLIQYYNGEERAKGNILERFSAQQFPDLHSELNLSSLELGDSALYFCASSVAAGLYNEQFFGPGTRLTVL.

This clonotype was counted ten times or more. This sequence joins TRBV12-3 or TRBV12-4 and TRBJ1-1; D uncertain. V was shortened by 5 bases and J by 5 bases, with 6 bases between the two germline ends. CDR3 length equals 11 residues. The CDR3 spells CASSVRTEAFF. The CDR3 DNA reads TGTGCCAGCAGTGTTAGGACTGAAGCTTTCTTT.

This clonotype appeared many times. The chain joins TRBV11-2 to TRBJ1-1; D may be TRBD1 (5 bases). CDR1 is SGHAT, CDR2 FQNNGV, per germline. The CDR3 totals 14 residues. The V and J ends lost 1 base and 5 bases respectively, with 11 bases between them. CDR3 residues: CASSLVGQGTEAFF. Here the CDR3 DNA reads TGTGCCAGCAGCTTAGTGGGGCAAGGTACTGAAGCTTTCTTT.